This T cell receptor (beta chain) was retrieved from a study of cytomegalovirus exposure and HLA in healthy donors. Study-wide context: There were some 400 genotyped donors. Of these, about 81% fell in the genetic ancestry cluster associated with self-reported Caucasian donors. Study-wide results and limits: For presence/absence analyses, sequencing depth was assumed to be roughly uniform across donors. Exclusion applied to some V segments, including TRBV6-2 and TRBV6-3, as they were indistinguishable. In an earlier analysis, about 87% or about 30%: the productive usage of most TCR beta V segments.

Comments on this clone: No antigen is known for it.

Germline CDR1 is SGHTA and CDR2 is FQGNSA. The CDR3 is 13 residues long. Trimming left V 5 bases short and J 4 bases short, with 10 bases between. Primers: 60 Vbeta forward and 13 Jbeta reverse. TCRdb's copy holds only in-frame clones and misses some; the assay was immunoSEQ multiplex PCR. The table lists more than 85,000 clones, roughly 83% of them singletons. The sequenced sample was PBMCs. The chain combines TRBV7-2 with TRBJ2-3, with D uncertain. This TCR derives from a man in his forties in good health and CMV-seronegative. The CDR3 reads CASSPRIADTQYF. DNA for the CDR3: TGTGCCAGCAGCCCGAGAATAGCAGATACGCAGTATTTT.